These T cell receptor beta chains were read from a single sample in a study of a mutant IDH1 vaccine in newly diagnosed glioma. Assay used: immunoSEQ multiplex PCR; TCRdb lists only in-frame clones, some missing. The data hold some 38,000 clones, with roughly 92% observed a single time. This sample comprised PBMCs, obtained from a glioma patient treated with radiotherapy, temozolomide or both. These TCRs come from a man aged 18 to 29 with glioma. Both conserved end residues are part of each CDR3. A D gene is named only where the DNA matches it firmly. Clone size is given for some rows only: seen once, a few or many times, or a class if the clone is expanded.

j_gene	d_gene	abundance	v_gene	CDR3aa	CDR3nt
TRBJ2-2	.	.	TRBV4-2	CASSQDPQQVGFAGELFF	TGTGCCAGCAGCCAAGATCCCCAACAGGTTGGTTTCGCCGGGGAGCTGTTTTTT
TRBJ2-1	.	few	TRBV11-2	CASSPTWTVDNEQFF	TGTGCCAGCAGCCCCACCTGGACGGTTGACAATGAGCAGTTCTTC
TRBJ1-4	.	.	TRBV4-1	CASSHLGPVELFF	TGCGCCAGCTCCCATCTCGGGCCGGTAGAACTGTTTTTT
TRBJ2-2	TRBD2	.	TRBV2	CASGVGLAGLETGELFF	TGTGCCAGCGGAGTCGGACTAGCGGGATTAGAAACCGGGGAGCTGTTTTTT
TRBJ2-1	.	.	TRBV19	CASGARYLGYNEQFF	TGTGCCAGTGGGGCCCGATACCTCGGCTACAATGAGCAGTTCTTC
TRBJ1-2	.	.	TRBV27	CASRADRIGNGYTF	TGTGCCAGCAGGGCCGACAGGATCGGAAACGGCTACACCTTC
TRBJ1-2	TRBD1	.	TRBV7-3	CASSLLGTADGYTF	TGTGCCAGCAGTCTTTTAGGGACAGCAGATGGCTACACCTTC
TRBJ2-5	TRBD2	.	TRBV7-6	CASSLAGVQETQYF	TGTGCCAGCAGCCTTGCGGGGGTCCAAGAGACCCAGTACTTC
TRBJ1-1	.	.	TRBV5-1	CASSLRGPGSAGRNTEAFF	TGCGCCAGCAGCCTAAGGGGTCCGGGGAGCGCGGGAAGAAACACTGAAGCTTTCTTT
TRBJ1-2	.	.	TRBV6-1	CASSTGRVGYTF	TGTGCCAGCAGTACAGGGAGGGTCGGCTACACCTTC
TRBJ2-3	TRBD1	.	TRBV6-5	CASSYSTGKQDTQYF	TGTGCCAGCAGTTACTCGACAGGGAAGCAAGATACGCAGTATTTT
TRBJ2-3	TRBD2	.	TRBV7-8	CASSPGTSGNAFTDTQYF	TGTGCCAGCAGCCCCGGGACTAGCGGGAACGCCTTCACAGATACGCAGTATTTT
TRBJ2-5	TRBD2	once	TRBV4-2	CASSRSPGLGQETQYF	TGTGCCAGCAGCCGGAGCCCGGGACTAGGACAAGAGACCCAGTACTTC
TRBJ2-2	.	.	TRBV28	CASSLRNTGELFF	TGTGCCAGCAGTTTAAGGAACACCGGGGAGCTGTTTTTT
TRBJ1-3	TRBD1	.	TRBV6-6	CASTRTGFFGNTIYF	TGTGCCAGCACCAGGACAGGGTTCTTTGGAAACACCATATATTTT
TRBJ2-2	.	.	TRBV7-9	CASSFVGGTGELFF	TGTGCCAGCAGCTTCGTCGGGGGCACCGGGGAGCTGTTTTTT
TRBJ2-7	.	medium-sized	TRBV20-1	CSATEMYEQYF	TGCAGTGCCACAGAAATGTACGAGCAGTACTTC
TRBJ2-6	TRBD1	.	TRBV29-1	CSARQGSAGANVLTF	TGCAGCGCCAGACAGGGCTCTGCTGGGGCCAACGTCCTGACTTTC
TRBJ2-4	.	.	TRBV20-1	CSASDSRERYF	TGCAGTGCTAGTGACAGCCGGGAGAGGTACTTC
TRBJ2-7	.	.	TRBV11-2	CASSPTNYEQYF	TGTGCCAGCAGCCCAACCAACTACGAGCAGTACTTC
TRBJ1-1	.	.	TRBV7-9	CASSLGYGAAFF	TGTGCCAGCAGCTTAGGGTACGGAGCAGCTTTCTTT
TRBJ2-7	.	.	TRBV4-3	CASSQDEGGGYEQYF	TGCGCCAGCAGCCAAGATGAGGGGGGAGGGTACGAGCAGTACTTC
TRBJ1-2	.	.	TRBV6-1	CASSEGESGGYTF	TGTGCCAGCAGTGAGGGGGAGTCGGGCGGCTACACCTTC
TRBJ1-2	.	once	TRBV6-6	CASSLRDGYTF	TGTGCCAGCAGTTTAAGGGATGGCTACACCTTC
TRBJ2-7	.	.	TRBV27	CASSLSMGQSYEQYF	TGTGCCAGCAGTTTAAGTATGGGGCAGTCCTACGAGCAGTACTTC
TRBJ2-7	TRBD2	.	TRBV19	CASRIASGMGEQYF	TGTGCCAGTAGGATTGCTAGCGGGATGGGCGAGCAGTACTTC
TRBJ1-1	TRBD1	.	TRBV7-9	CASSYRGLNTEAFF	TGTGCCAGCAGCTACAGGGGCCTGAACACTGAAGCTTTCTTT
TRBJ1-4	.	.	TRBV19	CASSIGGEKLFF	TGTGCCAGTAGTATAGGCGGAGAAAAACTGTTTTTT